This note documents a single T cell receptor (beta chain) sequence. The antigen is not known. Stable or active relapsing-remitting multiple sclerosis, untreated and meeting revised McDonald criteria, defined the controls. It was negative isolation that provided the CD8+ and CD4+ T cells, whereas TEMRA cells were enriched by FACS. RNA was extracted with the RNeasy kit, and a quantity of about 0.45 to 1 ug was reverse transcribed using random hexamers. immunoSEQ multiplex PCR amplified TCR beta CDR3 across 54 Vbeta, 13 Jbeta. TCRdb re-analysed the immunoSEQ multiplex PCR reads in MiXCR, keeping a single row per CDR3 protein. The sample consists of 300,000 to 350,000 distinct CDR3 sequences, 92% of them appearing once. The data stem from a study of CD8 T cells in Susac syndrome. Regarding the study as a whole: An acknowledgment was made by the study that its TCR sequencing and HLA analysis involved relatively few individuals.

There are 15 residues in the CDR3. Germline assignment: CDR1 ENHRY and CDR2 SYGVKD. V was shortened by 0 bases and J by 5 bases, with 13 bases between the two germline ends. The chain recombines TRBV10-3 with TRBJ1-1; possible D gene TRBD1, 5 bases. Sequencing was done on a sample of CD4+ T cells from PBMCs. This sequence originates from a human donor with multiple sclerosis. This CDR3 reads CAISESFGGRTEAFF. CDR3 nucleotide sequence: TGTGCCATCAGTGAGTCGTTTGGGGGGAGGACTGAAGCTTTCTTT.